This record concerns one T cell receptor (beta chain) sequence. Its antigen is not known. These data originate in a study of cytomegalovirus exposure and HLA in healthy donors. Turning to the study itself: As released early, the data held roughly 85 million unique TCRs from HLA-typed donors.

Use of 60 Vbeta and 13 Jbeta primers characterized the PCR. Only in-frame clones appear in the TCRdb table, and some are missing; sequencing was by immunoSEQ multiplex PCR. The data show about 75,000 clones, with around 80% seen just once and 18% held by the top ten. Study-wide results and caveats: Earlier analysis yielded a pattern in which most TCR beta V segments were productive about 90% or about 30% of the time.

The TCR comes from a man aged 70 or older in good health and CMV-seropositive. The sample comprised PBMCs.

CDR3 bases: TGTGCCAGCAGTTCCGGGGAGGTGAACTACGAGCAGTACTTC. Translation gives CASSSGEVNYEQYF. This chain joins TRBV28 and TRBJ2-7; D is possibly TRBD2 (6 bases). The length of the CDR3 is 14 residues. The germline V and J ends were trimmed by 4 bases and 3 bases, with 13 bases remaining between them. CDR1 is MDHEN, CDR2 SYDVKM, per germline.